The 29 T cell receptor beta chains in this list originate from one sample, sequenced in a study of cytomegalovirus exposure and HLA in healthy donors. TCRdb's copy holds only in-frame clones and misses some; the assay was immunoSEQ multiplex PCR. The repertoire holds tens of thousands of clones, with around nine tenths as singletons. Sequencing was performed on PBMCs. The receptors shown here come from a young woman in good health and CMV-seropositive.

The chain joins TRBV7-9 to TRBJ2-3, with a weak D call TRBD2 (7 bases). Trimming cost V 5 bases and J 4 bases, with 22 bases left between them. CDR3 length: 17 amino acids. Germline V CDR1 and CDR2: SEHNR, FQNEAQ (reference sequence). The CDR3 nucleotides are TGTGCCAGCAGCACCAGAGACGGGGGGCGGAGCGCAGATACGCAGTATTTT. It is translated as CASSTRDGGRSADTQYF.

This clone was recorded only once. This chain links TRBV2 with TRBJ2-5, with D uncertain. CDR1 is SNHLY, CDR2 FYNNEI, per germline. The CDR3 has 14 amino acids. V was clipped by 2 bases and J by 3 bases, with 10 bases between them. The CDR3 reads CASSESYLKETQYF. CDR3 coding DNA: TGTGCCAGCAGTGAATCGTACTTGAAAGAGACCCAGTACTTC.

CDR3 region: CASRIRGGASNQPQHF. As DNA, the CDR3 is TGTGCCAGCCGTATACGGGGGGGGGCTTCCAATCAGCCCCAGCATTTT. The V and J genes are TRBV19 and TRBJ1-5; TRBD1 might be the D (6 bases). There are 16 residues in the CDR3. V was cut by 9 bases and J by 3 bases, with 21 bases left in between. Germline V gene sequence: CDR1 LNHDA, CDR2 SQIVND (reference sequence).

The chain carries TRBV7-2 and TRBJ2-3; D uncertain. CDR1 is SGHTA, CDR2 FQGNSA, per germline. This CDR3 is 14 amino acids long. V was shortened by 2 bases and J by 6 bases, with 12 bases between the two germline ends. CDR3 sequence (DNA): TGTGCCAGCAGCTTAAGTGGAGCCATGGATACGCAGTATTTT. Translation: CASSLSGAMDTQYF.

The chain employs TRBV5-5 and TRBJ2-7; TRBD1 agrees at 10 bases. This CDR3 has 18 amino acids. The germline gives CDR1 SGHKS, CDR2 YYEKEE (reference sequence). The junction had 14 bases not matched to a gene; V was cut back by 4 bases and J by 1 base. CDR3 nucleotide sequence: TGTGCCAGCAGCCCCTACAGAACGGACAGGGGGTTATCCTACGAGCAGTACTTC. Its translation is CASSPYRTDRGLSYEQYF.

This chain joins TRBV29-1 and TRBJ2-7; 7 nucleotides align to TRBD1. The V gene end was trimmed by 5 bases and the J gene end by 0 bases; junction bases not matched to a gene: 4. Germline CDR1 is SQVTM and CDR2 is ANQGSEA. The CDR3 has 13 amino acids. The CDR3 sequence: CSVQTGSSYEQYF. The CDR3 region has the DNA TGCAGCGTTCAGACAGGGAGCTCCTACGAGCAGTACTTC.

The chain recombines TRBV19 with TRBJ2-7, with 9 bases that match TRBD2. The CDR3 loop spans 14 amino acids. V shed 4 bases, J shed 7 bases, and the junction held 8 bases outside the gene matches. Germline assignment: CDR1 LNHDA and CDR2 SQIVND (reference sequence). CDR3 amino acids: CASSSGRGSGEQYF. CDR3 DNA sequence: TGTGCCAGTAGTAGCGGGAGGGGTTCGGGTGAGCAGTACTTC.

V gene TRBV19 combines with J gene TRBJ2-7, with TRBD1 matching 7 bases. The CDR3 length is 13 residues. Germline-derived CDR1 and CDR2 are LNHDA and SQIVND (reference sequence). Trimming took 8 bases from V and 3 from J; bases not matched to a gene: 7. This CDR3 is CASSNSGGYEQYF. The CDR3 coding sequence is TGTGCCAGTTCTAATTCAGGGGGCTACGAGCAGTACTTC.

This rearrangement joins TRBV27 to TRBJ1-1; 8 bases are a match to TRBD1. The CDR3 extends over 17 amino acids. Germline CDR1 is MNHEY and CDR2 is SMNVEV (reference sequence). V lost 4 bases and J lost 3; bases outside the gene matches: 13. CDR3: CASSWGPGQGGDTEAFF. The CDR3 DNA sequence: TGTGCCAGCAGTTGGGGCCCTGGACAGGGAGGTGACACTGAAGCTTTCTTT.

The CDR3 sequence is CASTGPGGALRGNTIYF. In DNA form, the CDR3 reads TGTGCCAGCACAGGCCCCGGGGGGGCCTTACGTGGAAACACCATATATTTT. V usage is TRBV2 and J usage is TRBJ1-3; D is possibly TRBD1 (6 bases). The CDR3 is 17 amino acids. Germline-derived CDR1 and CDR2 are SNHLY and FYNNEI. Between the trimmed V and J ends, which lost 7 bases and 3 bases, there was a span of 22 bases.

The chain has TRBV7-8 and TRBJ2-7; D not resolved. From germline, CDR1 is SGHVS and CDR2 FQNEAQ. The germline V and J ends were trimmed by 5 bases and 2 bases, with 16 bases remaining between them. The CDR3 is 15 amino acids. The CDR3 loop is CASSRPDMPPYEQYF. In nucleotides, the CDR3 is TGTGCCAGCAGCCGACCCGACATGCCACCCTACGAGCAGTACTTC.

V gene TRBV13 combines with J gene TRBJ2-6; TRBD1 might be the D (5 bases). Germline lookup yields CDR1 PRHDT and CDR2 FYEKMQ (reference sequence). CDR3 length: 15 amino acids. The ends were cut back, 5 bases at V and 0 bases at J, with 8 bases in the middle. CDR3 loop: CASSVRGSGANVLTF. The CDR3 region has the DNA TGTGCCAGCAGCGTTAGGGGCTCTGGGGCCAACGTCCTGACTTTC.

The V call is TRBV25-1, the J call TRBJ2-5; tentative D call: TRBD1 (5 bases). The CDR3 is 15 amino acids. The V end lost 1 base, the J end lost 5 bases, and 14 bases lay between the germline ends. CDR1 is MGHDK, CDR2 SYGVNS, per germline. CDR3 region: CASSESGSTDETQYF. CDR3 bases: TGTGCCAGCAGTGAATCAGGGTCGACAGACGAGACCCAGTACTTC.

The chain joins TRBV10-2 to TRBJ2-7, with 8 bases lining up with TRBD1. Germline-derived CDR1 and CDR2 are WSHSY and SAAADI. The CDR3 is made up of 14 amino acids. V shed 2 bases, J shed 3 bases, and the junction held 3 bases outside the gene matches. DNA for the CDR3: TGCGCCAGCAGTGAGCGGACAGGGAACTACGAGCAGTACTTC. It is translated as CASSERTGNYEQYF.

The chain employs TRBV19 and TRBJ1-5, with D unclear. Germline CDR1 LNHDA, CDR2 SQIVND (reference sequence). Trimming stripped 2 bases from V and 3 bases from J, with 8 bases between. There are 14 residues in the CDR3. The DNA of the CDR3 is TGTGCCAGTAGTATAATCGGGAACAATCAGCCCCAGCATTTT. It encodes CASSIIGNNQPQHF. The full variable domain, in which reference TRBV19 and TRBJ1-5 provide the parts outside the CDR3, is DGGITQSPKYLFRKEGQNVTLSCEQNLNHDAMYWYRQDPGQGLRLIYYSQIVNDFQKGDIAEGYSVSREKKESFPLTVTSAQKNPTAFYLCASSIIGNNQPQHFGDGTRLSIL.

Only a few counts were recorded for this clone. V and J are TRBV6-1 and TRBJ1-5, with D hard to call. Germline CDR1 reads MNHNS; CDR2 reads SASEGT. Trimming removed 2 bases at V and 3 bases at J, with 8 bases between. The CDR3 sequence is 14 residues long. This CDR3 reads CASSESQANQPQHF. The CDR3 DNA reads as TGTGCCAGCAGTGAAAGCCAGGCCAATCAGCCCCAGCATTTT.

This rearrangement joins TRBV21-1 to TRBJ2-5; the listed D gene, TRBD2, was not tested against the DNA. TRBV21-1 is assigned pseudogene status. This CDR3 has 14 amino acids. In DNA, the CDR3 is TGTGCCAGCAGCAAAGTGGAGAAAGGAGAGACCCAGTACTTC. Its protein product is CASSKVEKGETQYF.

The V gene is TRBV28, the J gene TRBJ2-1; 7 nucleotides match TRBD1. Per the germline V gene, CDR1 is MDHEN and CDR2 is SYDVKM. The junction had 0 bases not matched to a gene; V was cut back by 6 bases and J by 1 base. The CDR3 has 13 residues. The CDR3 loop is CASSRGSYNEQFF. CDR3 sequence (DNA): TGTGCCAGCAGCAGGGGGTCCTACAATGAGCAGTTCTTC.

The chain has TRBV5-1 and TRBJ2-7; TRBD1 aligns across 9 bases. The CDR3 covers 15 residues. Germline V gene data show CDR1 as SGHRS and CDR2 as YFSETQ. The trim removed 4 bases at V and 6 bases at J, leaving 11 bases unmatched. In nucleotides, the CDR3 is TGCGCCAGCAGCCCTGGGACAGGGAAGAACTTCGAGCAGTACTTC. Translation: CASSPGTGKNFEQYF.

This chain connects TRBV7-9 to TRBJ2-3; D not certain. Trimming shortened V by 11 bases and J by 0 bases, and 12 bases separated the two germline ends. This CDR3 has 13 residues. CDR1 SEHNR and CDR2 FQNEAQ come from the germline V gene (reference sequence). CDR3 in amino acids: CAGRHASTDTQYF. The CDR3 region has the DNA TGTGCCGGAAGACATGCTAGCACAGATACGCAGTATTTT.

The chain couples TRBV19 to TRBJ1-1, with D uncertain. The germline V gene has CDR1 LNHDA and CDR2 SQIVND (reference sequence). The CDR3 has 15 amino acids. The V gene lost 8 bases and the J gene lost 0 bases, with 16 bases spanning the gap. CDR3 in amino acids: CASCDARTLNTEAFF. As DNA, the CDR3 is TGTGCCAGTTGTGATGCTCGAACTTTGAACACTGAAGCTTTCTTT. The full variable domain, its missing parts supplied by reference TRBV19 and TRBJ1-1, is DGGITQSPKYLFRKEGQNVTLSCEQNLNHDAMYWYRQDPGQGLRLIYYSQIVNDFQKGDIAEGYSVSREKKESFPLTVTSAQKNPTAFYLCASCDARTLNTEAFFGQGTRLTVV.

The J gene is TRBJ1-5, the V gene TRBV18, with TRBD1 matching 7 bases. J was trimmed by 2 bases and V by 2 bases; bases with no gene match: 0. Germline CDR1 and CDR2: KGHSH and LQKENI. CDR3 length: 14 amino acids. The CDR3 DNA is TGTGCCAGCTCACCAACAGGGGGCAATCAGCCCCAGCATTTT. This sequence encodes CASSPTGGNQPQHF.

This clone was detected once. This CDR3 is CASSLDRFPGTSPLHF. The CDR3 region has the DNA TGTGCCAGCTCACTGGACAGGTTCCCAGGAACCTCACCCCTCCACTTT. The chain couples TRBV18 to TRBJ1-6; 7 nucleotides match TRBD1. V lost 4 bases to trimming and J lost 10 bases; unmatched junction nucleotides: 13. The germline V gene has CDR1 KGHSH and CDR2 LQKENI. This CDR3 has 16 amino acids.

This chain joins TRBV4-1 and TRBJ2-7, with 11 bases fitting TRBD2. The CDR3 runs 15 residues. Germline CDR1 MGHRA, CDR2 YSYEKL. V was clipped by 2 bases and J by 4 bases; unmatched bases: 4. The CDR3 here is CASSQLTSGEYEQYF. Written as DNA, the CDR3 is TGCGCCAGCAGCCAACTGACTAGCGGGGAATACGAGCAGTACTTC.

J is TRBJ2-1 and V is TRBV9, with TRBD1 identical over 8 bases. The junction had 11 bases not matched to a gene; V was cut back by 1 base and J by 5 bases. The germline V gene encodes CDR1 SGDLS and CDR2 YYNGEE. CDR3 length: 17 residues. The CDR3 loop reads CASSVFSGTGLHNEQFF. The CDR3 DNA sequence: TGTGCCAGCAGCGTATTTTCCGGGACAGGCCTTCACAATGAGCAGTTCTTC. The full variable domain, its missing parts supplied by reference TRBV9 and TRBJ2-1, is DSGVTQTPKHLITATGQRVTLRCSPRSGDLSVYWYQQSLDQGLQFLIQYYNGEERAKGNILERFSAQQFPDLHSELNLSSLELGDSALYFCASSVFSGTGLHNEQFFGPGTRLTVL.

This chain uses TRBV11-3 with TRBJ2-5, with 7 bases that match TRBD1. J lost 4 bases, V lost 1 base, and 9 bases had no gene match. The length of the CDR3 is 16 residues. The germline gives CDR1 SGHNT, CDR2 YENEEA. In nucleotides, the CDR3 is TGTGCCAGCAGCTTAGGGGGAACAGGGGTCGGAGAGACCCAGTACTTC. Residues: CASSLGGTGVGETQYF.

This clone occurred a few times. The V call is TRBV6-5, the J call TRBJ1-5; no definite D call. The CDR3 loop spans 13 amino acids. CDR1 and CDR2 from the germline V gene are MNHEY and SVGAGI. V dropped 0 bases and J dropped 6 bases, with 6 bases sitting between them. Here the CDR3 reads CASSYSSVQPQHF. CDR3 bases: TGTGCCAGCAGTTACTCTAGTGTTCAGCCCCAGCATTTT.

The CDR3 reads CASSADRGYTGELFF. Written as DNA, the CDR3 is TGTGCCAGCAGTGCGGACAGGGGGTACACCGGGGAGCTGTTTTTT. V is TRBV6-1 and J is TRBJ2-2; 10 nucleotides match TRBD1. This CDR3 comprises 15 residues. The trim removed 4 bases at V and 3 bases at J, leaving 2 bases unmatched. Germline loops: CDR1 MNHNS, CDR2 SASEGT.

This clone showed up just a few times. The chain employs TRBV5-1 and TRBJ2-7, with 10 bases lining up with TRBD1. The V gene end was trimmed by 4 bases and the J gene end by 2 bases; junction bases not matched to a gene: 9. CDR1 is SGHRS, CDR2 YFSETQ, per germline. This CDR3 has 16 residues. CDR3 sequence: CASSPGTGAVAYEQYF. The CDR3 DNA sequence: TGCGCCAGCAGCCCCGGGACAGGGGCCGTCGCCTACGAGCAGTACTTC.